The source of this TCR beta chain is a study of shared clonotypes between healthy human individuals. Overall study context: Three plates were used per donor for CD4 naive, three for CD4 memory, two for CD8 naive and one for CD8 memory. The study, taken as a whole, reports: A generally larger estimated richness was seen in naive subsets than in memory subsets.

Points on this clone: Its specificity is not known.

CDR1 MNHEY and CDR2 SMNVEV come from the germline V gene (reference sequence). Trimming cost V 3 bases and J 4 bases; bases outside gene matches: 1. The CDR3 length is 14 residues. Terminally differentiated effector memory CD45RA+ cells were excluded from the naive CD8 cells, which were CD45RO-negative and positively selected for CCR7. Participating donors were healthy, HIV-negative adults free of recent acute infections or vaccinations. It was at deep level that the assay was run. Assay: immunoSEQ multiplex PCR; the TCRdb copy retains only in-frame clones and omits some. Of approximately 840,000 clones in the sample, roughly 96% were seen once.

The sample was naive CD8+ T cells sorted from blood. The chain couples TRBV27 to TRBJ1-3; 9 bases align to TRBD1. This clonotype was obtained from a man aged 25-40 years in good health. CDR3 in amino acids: CASSLGQGGNTIYF. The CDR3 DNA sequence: TGTGCCAGCAGTTTGGGACAGGGAGGAAACACCATATATTTT.